The sequence of this TCR beta chain was determined in a study of OX40 agonist ivuxolimab in advanced cancers. With respect to the entire study: Ivuxolimab was an agonistic, fully human IgG2 monoclonal antibody directed against OX40 (CD134), a costimulatory receptor. Partial responses occurred in three dose-escalation patients, of whom one had hepatocellular carcinoma and two had cutaneous melanoma. Of the approximately 54 dose-escalation patients, hepatocellular carcinoma was present in about 19, melanoma in roughly 15, renal cell carcinoma in 9 and head and neck cancer in 9. The point of sequencing TCRbeta in the periphery was to test whether ivuxolimab changed TCR sequence diversity and drove clonal T-cell expansion. Prior anti-PD-1, anti-PD-L1 or anti-CTLA-4 therapy was permitted, and roughly two fifths of dose-escalation patients had received checkpoint inhibitors. In the dose-escalation cohort, 65% to 85% of patients were male, and the mean age was roughly 60 years with a range of about 20 to 90. Intravenous ivuxolimab was administered to patients every 2 weeks at six dose levels: 0.01, 0.1, 0.3, 1.5, 3 and 10 mg/kg. The paper reports the monotherapy dose-escalation portion (N of about 47 patients) of the phase I ivuxolimab trial. The paper as a whole reports these results and caveats: After ivuxolimab, expanded clones were on average more numerous among CD8+ T cells than among CD4+ T cells. The antigen specificity of the peripheral T cells that underwent clonal expansion was not determined. In the 0.1-3.0 mg/kg groups, partial responders had among the lowest normalized peripheral clonal expansion, particularly in CD8+ T cells. Low levels of normalized T-cell clonal expansion were also seen in some nonresponding patients. At doses from 0.1 to 3.0 mg/kg, clonal expansion was seen in both CD4+ and CD8+ blood T cells between baseline and week 6.

As to this clone: Its antigen has not been determined. Base qualities are not provided; no much larger clone lies one nucleotide away.

CDR1 and CDR2 (SGHTS, YDEGEE) derive from the germline V gene. The CDR3 runs 14 residues from the cysteine to the phenylalanine. The only DNA kept is the CDR3, 42 bases in frame from the first base. The germline V end is reduced by 7 bases and the J end by 4 bases; junction bases left unmatched: 10. Genomic DNA was isolated from the sorted cells so that the TCRbeta CDR3 region could be sequenced. The immunoSEQ Assay was used for sequencing of TCRbeta CDR3 regions. TCRdb took this table from immuneACCESS and kept in-frame rearrangements with V and J called. Such tables lack part of the clones; where checked against another copy, unresolved V genes explain under half of the gap, and the rest is unexplained. Within this sample are about 68,000 clones, with about 82% of them counted one time only. Approximately 10% of the sample rests with the top ten. The trial excluded patients who had a history of autoimmune disease or who were on systemic immunosuppression. Peripheral blood for TCR sequencing was collected from all dose cohorts at baseline, on cycle 4 day 1, and on cycle 7 day 1. Samples were obtained from an open-label, multicenter, first-in-human phase I dose-escalation trial of ivuxolimab. Adults with locally advanced or metastatic melanoma, renal cell, hepatocellular, or head and neck squamous cell carcinoma were enrolled in the trial. Before TCR sequencing, CD4+ and CD8+ T cells were separately sorted from peripheral blood.

This TCR came from an adult with an advanced solid tumor such as melanoma, head and neck, liver or kidney cancer. The chain was built from TRBV5-8 and TRBJ1-1; the central 7 bases match TRBD1. The sequenced sample was CD4+ or CD8+ T cells sorted from blood, obtained in a trial of the OX40 agonist ivuxolimab. DNA sequence: TGTGCCAGCTCGCTAGGGGGCAAGAGCACTGAAGCTTTCTTT. This sequence encodes CASSLGGKSTEAFF.